These T cell receptor beta chains were read from a single sample in a study of identical twins. One entry per CDR3 protein results from TCRdb running MiXCR on the 5' RACE reads. Of about 700,000 distinct CDR3 sequences detected, roughly 6.2% appear once; the ten largest clones hold roughly 2%. The sample consisted of naive T cells sorted from blood. These receptors all stem from a man between 18 and 29 years old in good health. Each CDR3 is given with its conserved first and last residue. The order of the fields is clone size, J gene, V gene, D gene, CDR3 protein, CDR3 DNA. A D gene is named only where the DNA matches it firmly. Clone size is shown for a subset of rows, as once, few, many or a class of expanded clone.

-	TRBJ2-7	TRBV4-1	TRBD2	CASSQLAGVISSYEQYF	TGCGCCAGCAGCCAGCTAGCGGGAGTGATAAGCTCCTACGAGCAGTACTTC
many	TRBJ2-5	TRBV5-1	TRBD2	CASSSLAGVLETQYF	TGCGCCAGCAGCTCACTAGCGGGAGTTCTCGAGACCCAGTACTTC
few	TRBJ1-2	TRBV4-3	-	CASSQESPEYGYTF	TGCGCCAGCAGCCAAGAAAGTCCCGAGTATGGCTACACCTTC
few	TRBJ1-2	TRBV6-6	TRBD1	CASRSGTGVGYTF	TGTGCCAGCAGAAGCGGGACAGGGGTCGGCTACACCTTC
-	TRBJ2-3	TRBV6-1	-	CASSRLGYGFTDTQYF	TGTGCCAGCAGCCGCTTAGGATACGGATTCACAGATACGCAGTATTTT
many	TRBJ1-2	TRBV5-1	TRBD1	CASSLSAGTGIGDGYTF	TGCGCCAGCAGCTTATCGGCCGGGACAGGGATCGGGGATGGCTACACCTTC
few	TRBJ2-5	TRBV19	-	CASSPMTLDPATQYF	TGTGCCAGTAGCCCTATGACTCTTGATCCCGCGACCCAGTACTTC
many	TRBJ2-1	TRBV29-1	TRBD1	CSATPGQGSYNEQFF	TGCAGCGCTACTCCGGGACAGGGCTCTTACAATGAGCAGTTCTTC
many	TRBJ2-1	TRBV5-1	-	CASSLLGIYNEQFF	TGCGCCAGCAGCTTATTGGGGATCTACAATGAGCAGTTCTTC
many	TRBJ2-1	TRBV6-1	TRBD2	CASSELAGGSSYNEQFF	TGTGCCAGCAGTGAGCTAGCGGGAGGGAGCTCCTACAATGAGCAGTTCTTC
many	TRBJ1-5	TRBV15	TRBD1	CATSSRQGLQPQHF	TGTGCCACCAGCAGCAGACAGGGGTTACAGCCCCAGCATTTT
few	TRBJ2-7	TRBV29-1	-	CSVGRTLSYEQYF	TGCAGCGTCGGACGCACCCTCTCCTACGAGCAGTACTTC
many	TRBJ2-7	TRBV5-1	-	CASSWTLDYEQYF	TGCGCCAGCAGCTGGACACTAGACTACGAGCAGTACTTC
few	TRBJ2-3	TRBV15	TRBD1	CATSRGDRGPGDTQYF	TGTGCCACCAGCAGGGGGGACAGGGGGCCTGGAGATACGCAGTATTTT
many	TRBJ1-1	TRBV12-3/TRBV12-4	TRBD1	CASRGTGNTEAFF	TGTGCCAGCAGGGGGACAGGGAACACTGAAGCTTTCTTT
-	TRBJ2-2	TRBV7-3	-	CASSSGGPPGRTGELFF	TGTGCCAGCAGCTCGGGCGGGCCCCCCGGTCGGACCGGGGAGCTGTTTTTT
few	TRBJ2-7	TRBV6-2/TRBV6-3	-	CASSLLESAEQYF	TGTGCCAGCAGTCTACTTGAGTCGGCAGAGCAGTACTTC
few	TRBJ2-5	TRBV6-2/TRBV6-3	-	CASNPLRLAEETQYF	TGTGCCAGCAATCCGCTCAGACTGGCCGAAGAGACCCAGTACTTC
-	TRBJ2-1	TRBV7-9	TRBD2	CAGGGTSDSYNEQFF	TGTGCCGGGGGGGGGACTAGCGACTCCTACAATGAGCAGTTCTTC
many	TRBJ1-1	TRBV5-6	-	CASSFLWGHEAFF	-
few	TRBJ2-1	TRBV2	-	CASSGESSYNEQFF	TGTGCCAGCAGTGGTGAGAGCTCCTACAATGAGCAGTTCTTC